The following is a T cell receptor beta chain sequence with its context. The antigen is undetermined. The PCR used 60 Vbeta and 13 Jbeta primers. Data came from immunoSEQ multiplex PCR; TCRdb stores just in-frame clones and leaves some out. Of approximately 150,000 clones detected, about two thirds appear once; the ten largest clones hold over 2%. These data come from a study of cytomegalovirus exposure and HLA in healthy donors. Findings and caveats of the study: TCR beta sequences reportedly predicted most subjects' HLA-A and HLA-B alleles accurately. Several of the most significant clusters were apparently associated with common viral pathogens in a later analysis. Apart from CMV serostatus, no immune exposure information was available.

The CDR3 loop spans 15 amino acids. Germline values: CDR1 KGHSH, CDR2 LQKENI. Trimming removed 8 bases at V and 1 base at J, with 15 bases between. The chain joins TRBV18 to TRBJ2-4; a weak D match, TRBD2 (6 bases). The sequence came from a man aged 40-49 years in good health and CMV-seronegative. Material: PBMCs. The CDR3 DNA follows: TGTGCCAGCGTCCCAGACGGGAGTGCCAAAAACATTCAGTACTTC. This translates into CASVPDGSAKNIQYF.